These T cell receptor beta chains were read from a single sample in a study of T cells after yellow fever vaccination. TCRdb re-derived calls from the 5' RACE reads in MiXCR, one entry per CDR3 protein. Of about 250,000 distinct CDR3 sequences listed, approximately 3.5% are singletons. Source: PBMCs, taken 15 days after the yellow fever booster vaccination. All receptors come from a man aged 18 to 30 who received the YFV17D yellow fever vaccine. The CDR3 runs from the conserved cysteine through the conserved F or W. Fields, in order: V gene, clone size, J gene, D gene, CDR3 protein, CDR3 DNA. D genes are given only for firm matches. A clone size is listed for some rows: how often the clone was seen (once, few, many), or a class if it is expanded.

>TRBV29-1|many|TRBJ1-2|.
CSVSQGYGYTF
TGCAGCGTGTCTCAGGGCTATGGCTACACCTTC
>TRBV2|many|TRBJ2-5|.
CASSDWAGQETQYF
TGTGCCAGCAGTGATTGGGCAGGACAAGAGACCCAGTACTTC
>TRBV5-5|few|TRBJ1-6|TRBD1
CASSLWTGINSPLHF
TGTGCCAGCAGCTTGTGGACAGGGATTAATTCACCCCTCCACTTT
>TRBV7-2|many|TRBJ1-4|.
CASSFQSGEKLFF
TGTGCCAGCAGCTTCCAGAGTGGTGAAAAACTGTTTTTT
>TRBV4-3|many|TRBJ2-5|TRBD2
CASSQGSGRRQETQYF
TGCGCCAGCAGCCAGGGTAGCGGGCGTCGCCAAGAGACCCAGTACTTC
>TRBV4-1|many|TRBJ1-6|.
CASSPTPRNSPLHF
TGCGCCAGCAGCCCCACTCCCCGTAATTCACCCCTCCACTTT
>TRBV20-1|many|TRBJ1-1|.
CSASPGVNTEAFF
TGCAGTGCTAGCCCCGGGGTGAACACTGAAGCTTTCTTT
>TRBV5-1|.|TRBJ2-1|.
CASSLADSLTGNEQFF
TGCGCCAGCAGCTTGGCCGACTCTCTGACTGGCAATGAGCAGTTCTTC
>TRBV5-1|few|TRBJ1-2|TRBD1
CASSLRGQSGYTF
TGCGCCAGCAGCCTCAGGGGGCAGAGTGGCTACACCTTC
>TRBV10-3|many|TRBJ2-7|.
CAISPSTDYEQYF
TGTGCCATCAGTCCCTCGACAGACTACGAGCAGTACTTC
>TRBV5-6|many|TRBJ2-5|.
CASSHSGGWETQYF
TGTGCCAGCAGTCACTCAGGAGGATGGGAGACCCAGTACTTC
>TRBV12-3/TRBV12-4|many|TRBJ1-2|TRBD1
CASSFGRGHGYTF
TGTGCCAGCAGTTTTGGCAGGGGGCATGGCTACACCTTC
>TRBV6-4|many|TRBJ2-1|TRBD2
CASSETSGVYNEQFF
TGTGCCAGCAGTGAAACTAGCGGGGTCTACAATGAGCAGTTCTTC
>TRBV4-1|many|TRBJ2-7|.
CASSQTASSYEQYF
TGCGCCAGCAGCCAGACCGCCAGCTCCTACGAGCAGTACTTC
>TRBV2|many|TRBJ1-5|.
CASSEGPGAGQPQHF
TGTGCCAGCAGTGAAGGTCCAGGGGCAGGTCAGCCCCAGCATTTT
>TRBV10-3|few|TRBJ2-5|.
CAIRADLWQETQYF
TGTGCCATCAGGGCAGACCTGTGGCAAGAGACCCAGTACTTC
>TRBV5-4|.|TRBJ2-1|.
CASTVGVGSLYNEQFF
TGTGCCAGCACCGTGGGTGTCGGGAGCCTATACAATGAGCAGTTCTTC
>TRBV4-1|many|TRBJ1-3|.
CASSNPSISGNTIYF
TGCGCCAGCAGCAACCCATCGATTTCTGGAAACACCATATATTTT
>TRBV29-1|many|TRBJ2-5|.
CSVEGHITQETQYF
TGCAGCGTCGAGGGACACATCACCCAAGAGACCCAGTACTTC
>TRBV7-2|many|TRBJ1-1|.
CASSFPSPQNTEAFF
TGTGCCAGCAGCTTCCCCAGCCCACAGAACACTGAAGCTTTCTTT
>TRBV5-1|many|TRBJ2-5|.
CASSWIGRLGRGHLETQYF
TGCGCCAGCAGCTGGATAGGACGGCTAGGCAGGGGCCATTTAGAGACCCAGTACTTC
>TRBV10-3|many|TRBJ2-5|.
CAISERPPGETQYF
TGTGCCATCAGTGAGCGGCCGCCCGGTGAGACCCAGTACTTC
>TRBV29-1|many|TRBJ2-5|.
CSVEEGQRGTQYF
TGCAGCGTTGAAGAGGGGCAACGGGGGACCCAGTACTTC
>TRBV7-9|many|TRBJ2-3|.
CASSFSASTDTQYF
TGTGCCAGCAGCTTTAGCGCATCTACAGATACGCAGTATTTT
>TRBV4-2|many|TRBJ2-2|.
CASSQTTGELFF
TGTGCCAGCAGCCAAACCACCGGGGAGCTGTTTTTT